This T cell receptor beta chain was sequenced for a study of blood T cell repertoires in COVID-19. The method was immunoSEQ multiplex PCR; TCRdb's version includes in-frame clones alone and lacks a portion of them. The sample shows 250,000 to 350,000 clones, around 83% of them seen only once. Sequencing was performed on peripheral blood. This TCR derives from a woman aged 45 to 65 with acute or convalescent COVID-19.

In DNA form, the CDR3 reads TGTGCCTGGAGTGTATCCGGGGTGGCTGAAGCTTTCTTT. Amino acid sequence: CAWSVSGVAEAFF. The gene calls are TRBV30 and TRBJ1-1; no definite D call. Deletions cut 0 bases from V and 6 bases from J, with 11 bases between. CDR3 length: 13 amino acids. Germline V gene data show CDR1 as GTSNPN and CDR2 as SVGIG (reference sequence). The whole variable domain, filled in from reference TRBV30 and TRBJ1-1, reads SQTIHQWPATLVQPVGSPLSLECTVEGTSNPNLYWYRQAAGRGLQLLFYSVGIGQISSEVPQNLSASRPQDRQFILSSKKLLLSDSGFYLCAWSVSGVAEAFFGQGTRLTVV.